These 30 T cell receptor beta chains came from one sample sequenced in a study of blood T cell repertoires in COVID-19. The assay was immunoSEQ multiplex PCR, and TCRdb's table has in-frame clones only and misses some. The table lists about 110,000 clones, roughly 81% of them singletons. The sample consisted of peripheral blood. The receptor set was obtained from a human donor in a cohort sampled during active COVID-19.

The genes are TRBV30 and TRBJ1-1; TRBD1 agrees at 8 bases. The J segment lost 0 bases and the V segment lost 4 bases, leaving 4 bases of the junction unmatched. CDR3 size: 14 residues. Germline V gene sequence: CDR1 GTSNPN, CDR2 SVGIG (reference sequence). As DNA, the CDR3 is TGTGCCTGGAACAGGGGGGCGGTGAACACTGAAGCTTTCTTT. This translates into CAWNRGAVNTEAFF.

This clone was seen only once. The chain couples TRBV7-3 to TRBJ2-5, with D possibly being TRBD2 (7 bases). Trimming stripped 5 bases from V and 2 bases from J, with 15 bases between. The CDR3 is 15 residues long. Germline V gene sequence: CDR1 SGHTA, CDR2 FQGTGA. The CDR3 protein is CASSPGLGGQETQYF. The DNA of the CDR3 is TGTGCCAGCAGCCCTGGACTAGGGGGGCAAGAGACCCAGTACTTC.

CDR3 in DNA: TGTGCCAGCAGCTCGCCTAGACTTACCGGGGAGCTGTTTTTT. As protein: CASSSPRLTGELFF. V and J are TRBV7-9 and TRBJ2-2; D is unresolved. This CDR3 contains 14 residues. Trimming took off 4 bases at V and 5 bases at J, with 11 bases between the two ends. Germline-derived CDR1 and CDR2 are SEHNR and FQNEAQ (reference sequence).

The rearrangement joins TRBV19 to TRBJ1-1, with D tentatively TRBD1 (5 bases). Trimming removed 5 bases from V and 1 base from J, with 8 bases in between. The germline gives CDR1 LNHDA, CDR2 SQIVND (reference sequence). CDR3 size: 13 residues. The CDR3 here is CASSRQKNTEAFF. The CDR3 nucleotides are TGTGCCAGTAGTCGACAGAAGAACACTGAAGCTTTCTTT. The full variable domain, rest sourced from reference TRBV19 and TRBJ1-1, is DGGITQSPKYLFRKEGQNVTLSCEQNLNHDAMYWYRQDPGQGLRLIYYSQIVNDFQKGDIAEGYSVSREKKESFPLTVTSAQKNPTAFYLCASSRQKNTEAFFGQGTRLTVV.

V and J are TRBV5-1 and TRBJ1-1, with D unclear. V lost 4 bases and J 1 base, leaving 14 bases between the germline ends. The CDR3 is made up of 15 amino acids. Germline V gene sequence: CDR1 SGHRS, CDR2 YFSETQ. The chain's CDR3 is CASSISGNTNTEAFF. The CDR3, as DNA: TGCGCCAGCAGCATTTCAGGTAACACGAACACTGAAGCTTTCTTT.

The chain links TRBV19 to TRBJ2-7; a possible D gene is TRBD1 (6 bases). The V gene lost 5 bases and the J gene lost 5 bases, with 16 bases spanning the gap. Germline V lookup: CDR1 LNHDA, CDR2 SQIVND (reference sequence). The CDR3 runs to 14 residues. CDR3: CASSFRGALDEQYF. The CDR3 bases are TGTGCCAGTAGTTTCAGGGGCGCCTTGGACGAGCAGTACTTC. The complete variable domain, with remaining parts taken from reference TRBV19 and TRBJ2-7, reads DGGITQSPKYLFRKEGQNVTLSCEQNLNHDAMYWYRQDPGQGLRLIYYSQIVNDFQKGDIAEGYSVSREKKESFPLTVTSAQKNPTAFYLCASSFRGALDEQYFGPGTRLTVT.

This chain uses TRBV29-1 with TRBJ2-1, with D maybe TRBD1 (7 bases). The V gene's germline CDR1 is SQVTM and CDR2 ANQGSEA. There are 14 residues in the CDR3. Trimming pared 4 bases from V and 2 bases from J, leaving 12 bases between. The CDR3 sequence is CSVAGGITYNEQFF. DNA for the CDR3: TGCAGCGTTGCAGGGGGGATCACCTACAATGAGCAGTTCTTC.

Here the CDR3 reads CASSSLAGGSYEQYF. The CDR3 DNA is TGTGCCAGCAGCTCGCTAGCGGGAGGGTCCTACGAGCAGTACTTC. The chain carries TRBV11-1 and TRBJ2-7, with 12 bases aligning to TRBD2. CDR1 and CDR2 (germline): SGHAT, FQDESV (reference sequence). The ends lost 4 bases at V and 1 base at J; junction bases unmatched: 2. This CDR3 comprises 15 residues.

This clone has only one observation. The CDR3 DNA reads TGTGCCAGCAGCAAGGACAACTCCTACGAGCAGTACTTC. Amino acids: CASSKDNSYEQYF. This chain uses TRBV7-9 with TRBJ2-7; D perhaps matches TRBD1 (5 bases). With 5 bases removed from V and 0 bases from J, the gap between germline ends came to 8 bases. Germline V gives CDR1 SEHNR, CDR2 FQNEAQ (reference sequence). The CDR3 extends over 13 amino acids.

This chain connects TRBV9 to TRBJ1-1; no clear D gene. Between the trimmed V and J ends, which lost 2 bases and 4 bases, there was a span of 12 bases. The CDR3 is made up of 14 amino acids. Per the germline V gene, CDR1 is SGDLS and CDR2 is YYNGEE. CDR3 bases: TGTGCCAGCAGCGTTATGCCGGTCCCCACTGAAGCTTTCTTT. Translated: CASSVMPVPTEAFF.

The J gene is TRBJ1-4, the V gene TRBV3-1 (or the pseudogene TRBV3-2), with D perhaps matching TRBD1 (6 bases). V shed 0 bases and J shed 8 bases, with 13 bases lying between them. There are 15 residues in the CDR3. Germline CDR1 LGHDT, CDR2 YNNKEL (reference sequence). The CDR3 here is CASSQDPGHGEKLFF. Here the CDR3 DNA reads TGTGCCAGCAGCCAAGACCCGGGACATGGCGAAAAACTGTTTTTT.

This clone has a single count. V and J are TRBV28 and TRBJ2-2, with TRBD1 as a possible D gene (5 bases). V was trimmed by 6 bases and J by 4 bases, leaving 15 bases between them. CDR3 size: 15 residues. Germline CDR1 and CDR2: MDHEN and SYDVKM. The CDR3 spells CASRTTARSTGELFF. In nucleotides, the CDR3 is TGTGCCAGCAGAACGACAGCAAGGAGCACCGGGGAGCTGTTTTTT.

V gene TRBV12-5 combines with J gene TRBJ1-3; D possibly corresponds to TRBD1 (5 bases). The CDR3 has 15 amino acids. Germline values: CDR1 LGHNT, CDR2 FRNRAP. V gave up 9 bases and J gave up 0 bases, with 15 bases separating them. CDR3 nucleotides: TGTGCTAGCGCGGTGGGGGAGGGCTCTGGAAACACCATATATTTT. Amino acid sequence: CASAVGEGSGNTIYF.

V is TRBV27 and J is TRBJ1-2; TRBD1 aligns across 7 bases. V lost 5 bases and J lost 4; bases outside the gene matches: 7. Germline assignment: CDR1 MNHEY and CDR2 SMNVEV (reference sequence). This CDR3 has 14 residues. CDR3 residues: CASSPEGTAYGYTF. CDR3 in DNA: TGTGCCAGCAGTCCTGAAGGGACAGCCTATGGCTACACCTTC.

The J gene is TRBJ2-1, the V gene TRBV5-1; D is perhaps TRBD2 (5 bases). V was clipped by 4 bases and J by 2 bases, with 10 bases between them. Per germline, CDR1 SGHRS and CDR2 YFSETQ. The CDR3 extends over 14 amino acids. CDR3 region: CASSEAATYNEQFF. The CDR3, as DNA: TGCGCCAGCAGCGAAGCGGCAACCTACAATGAGCAGTTCTTC.

This chain connects TRBV5-1 to TRBJ1-2; no clear D gene. This CDR3 has 16 residues. In germline, CDR1 is SGHRS, CDR2 YFSETQ. Trimming left V 4 bases short and J 8 bases short, with 24 bases between. The CDR3 loop reads CASSPPEAATYGGYTF. The CDR3, as DNA: TGCGCCAGCAGCCCCCCTGAGGCAGCTACTTATGGCGGCTACACCTTC.

The chain carries TRBV9 and TRBJ2-3; 11 bases map to TRBD2. Germline CDR1 is SGDLS and CDR2 is YYNGEE. There are 15 residues in the CDR3. V trimming: 4 bases; J trimming: 4 bases; junction bases outside the gene matches: 5. The CDR3 nucleotides read TGTGCCAGCAGCTTTAGCGGGGGGGCCGCAGATACGCAGTATTTT. Residues: CASSFSGGAADTQYF.

This chain uses TRBV9 with TRBJ2-3; TRBD1 might be the D (6 bases). V lost 0 bases and J lost 0, with 8 bases in between. Germline V CDR1 and CDR2: SGDLS, YYNGEE. There are 15 residues in the CDR3. The CDR3 bases are TGTGCCAGCAGCGTAGAGACAGGTAGCACAGATACGCAGTATTTT. It encodes CASSVETGSTDTQYF.

This clone was observed a single time. V gene TRBV6-2 or TRBV6-3 combines with J gene TRBJ2-1; 9 bases map to TRBD2. The CDR3 is made up of 14 amino acids. The J segment lost 4 bases and the V segment lost 6 bases, leaving 4 bases of the junction unmatched. CDR1 and CDR2 (germline): MNHEY, SVGEGT. CDR3 sequence: CASSQREAYNEQFF. CDR3 bases: TGTGCCAGCAGCCAGCGGGAGGCGTACAATGAGCAGTTCTTC.

The chain carries TRBV3-1 (or the pseudogene TRBV3-2) and TRBJ2-2; 7 nucleotides line up with TRBD1. Germline assignment: CDR1 LGHDT and CDR2 YNNKEL (reference sequence). V lost 0 bases and J lost 2; bases outside the gene matches: 6. The CDR3 has 17 residues. The CDR3 nucleotides read TGTGCCAGCAGCCAAGAAGACGACAGGGCCAACACCGGGGAGCTGTTTTTT. Protein sequence: CASSQEDDRANTGELFF.

This clone was recorded once. This chain links TRBV20-1 with TRBJ2-3; TRBD2 agrees at 9 bases. Germline V lookup: CDR1 DFQATT, CDR2 SNEGSKA (reference sequence). The CDR3 is 14 amino acids. The V segment lost 3 bases and the J segment 4 bases; nucleotides outside the gene matches: 5. The CDR3 bases are TGCAGTGCTAGTAGTAGCGGGGGCGCAGATACGCAGTATTTT. It translates to CSASSSGGADTQYF.

The chain uses TRBV5-1 and TRBJ2-1; TRBD2 agrees at 13 bases. Germline loops: CDR1 SGHRS, CDR2 YFSETQ. This CDR3 has 18 residues. J gave up 0 bases and V 3 bases, and 6 bases lay outside the gene matches. The CDR3 region is CASSSGLAGPVSYNEQFF. CDR3 sequence (DNA): TGCGCCAGCAGCTCGGGACTAGCGGGACCCGTCTCCTACAATGAGCAGTTCTTC.

The rearrangement joins TRBV4-2 to TRBJ1-2, with unresolved D. V shed 4 bases and J shed 4 bases, with 10 bases lying between them. CDR1 is LGHNA, CDR2 YNFKEQ, per germline. The CDR3 is 13 amino acids. As DNA, the CDR3 is TGTGCCAGCAGCCCATCAAATTTCTATGGCTACACCTTC. Translating gives CASSPSNFYGYTF.

The chain carries TRBV30 and TRBJ1-1, with D hard to call. The CDR3 length is 13 residues. V shed 4 bases and J shed 2 bases, with 11 bases lying between them. Per germline, CDR1 GTSNPN and CDR2 SVGIG (reference sequence). DNA of the CDR3: TGTGCCTGGATGGTCCAACACAACACTGAAGCTTTCTTT. This translates into CAWMVQHNTEAFF.

This chain joins TRBV5-5 and TRBJ2-3, with 7 bases matching TRBD1. This CDR3 has 15 residues. V shed 3 bases, J shed 0 bases, and the junction held 4 bases outside the gene matches. The germline CDR1 and CDR2 sequences are SGHKS and YYEKEE (reference sequence). The chain's CDR3 is CASSSTGFSTDTQYF. The CDR3 DNA reads as TGTGCCAGCAGCTCGACAGGGTTTAGCACAGATACGCAGTATTTT.

CDR3 region: CASRPSAGEYNEQFF. CDR3 nucleotides: TGCGCCAGCAGGCCATCAGCGGGGGAGTACAATGAGCAGTTCTTC. The V gene is TRBV5-1, the J gene TRBJ2-1, with 8 bases lining up with TRBD2. J gave up 4 bases and V 5 bases, and 8 bases lay outside the gene matches. Germline-derived CDR1 and CDR2 are SGHRS and YFSETQ. The CDR3 runs 15 residues. The full variable domain, rest sourced from reference TRBV5-1 and TRBJ2-1, is KAGVTQTPRYLIKTRGQQVTLSCSPISGHRSVSWYQQTPGQGLQFLFEYFSETQRNKGNFPGRFSGRQFSNSRSEMNVSTLELGDSALYLCASRPSAGEYNEQFFGPGTRLTVL.

This sequence joins TRBV2 and TRBJ1-1; 11 nucleotides align to TRBD1. The CDR3 spans 13 residues. CDR1 and CDR2 (germline): SNHLY, FYNNEI. With V trimmed by 9 bases and J by 4 bases, 4 bases remained unmatched. The CDR3 is CARGQGAITEAFF. The CDR3 DNA reads TGTGCCAGAGGACAGGGGGCCATCACTGAAGCTTTCTTT.

This sequence joins TRBV4-2 and TRBJ2-7, with 14 positions matching TRBD2. V was clipped by 6 bases and J by 1 base; unmatched bases: 14. CDR3 length equals 19 residues. CDR1 is LGHNA, CDR2 YNFKEQ, per germline. The CDR3 nucleotides read TGTGCCAGCAGTGGGGTTACTACCGGGACTAGCGGGAGTTCCTACGAGCAGTACTTC. Encoded protein: CASSGVTTGTSGSSYEQYF.

V gene TRBV7-9 combines with J gene TRBJ2-3; D unclear. This CDR3 contains 17 residues. V was cut by 0 bases and J by 0 bases, with 13 bases left in between. Germline CDR1 and CDR2: SEHNR and FQNEAQ (reference sequence). This CDR3 reads CASSLAVGVLSTDTQYF. The CDR3 DNA reads TGTGCCAGCAGCTTAGCGGTAGGAGTCCTTAGCACAGATACGCAGTATTTT. Looking up the rest from reference TRBV7-9 and TRBJ2-3 gives the full variable domain: DTGVSQNPRHKITKRGQNVTFRCDPISEHNRLYWYRQTLGQGPEFLTYFQNEAQLEKSRLLSDRFSAERPKGSFSTLEIQRTEQGDSAMYLCASSLAVGVLSTDTQYFGPGTRLTVL.

The chain carries TRBV11-1 and TRBJ1-2; D is possibly TRBD1 (5 bases). V lost 2 bases and J 5 bases, leaving 12 bases between the germline ends. The germline V gene has CDR1 SGHAT and CDR2 FQDESV (reference sequence). CDR3 length: 14 amino acids. The CDR3 spells CASSLLDGTYGYTF. The CDR3 DNA reads as TGTGCCAGCAGCTTACTAGACGGGACTTATGGCTACACCTTC.